This TCR beta chain was sequenced during a study of tumor-infiltrating lymphocytes in primary liver carcinoma. Overall study findings and caveats: Significantly greater top-250-clone fractions characterized tumors relative to blood (p = 0.039).

This clonotype was observed many times. The antigen is unknown. The CDR3 is made up of 16 amino acids. Germline loops: CDR1 MGHRA, CDR2 YSYEKL. Trimming cost V 1 base and J 2 bases; bases outside gene matches: 7. Priming with a constant-region primer yielded TCR beta cDNA from around 0.45 ug total RNA. Three nested multiplex PCR rounds, a slightly modified ARM-PCR, produced the libraries for TCR beta. The study ran its first two PCR rounds for around 10 cycles each, using TRBV1-TRBV30 forward primers and a C-beta reverse primer. Each CDR3 protein gets one entry after TCRdb re-called the multiplex PCR reads with MiXCR. The table has about 97,000 distinct CDR3 sequences, 65% to 75% seen once. Co-extraction of RNA and DNA was performed on roughly 20-31 mg of unsorted bulk tissue. Surgical resection served as treatment for the primary liver carcinoma of these patients. Each of the tumor samples contained in excess of 85% viable tumor cells.

The sample consisted of liver tumor tissue from sampling region 2. Subset denoted: tumor region T2, inferior pole. V is TRBV4-1 and J is TRBJ2-7, with 8 positions matching TRBD1. This TCR was recovered from a woman aged 60-75 years with primary liver carcinoma and hepatitis B virus infection. The CDR3 region is CASSQAIDRGAYEQYF. DNA of the CDR3: TGCGCCAGCAGCCAAGCAATAGACAGGGGAGCCTACGAGCAGTACTTC.